This T cell receptor (beta chain) was identified in a study of CXCR3-negative and CXCR3-positive naive CD8 T cells. CDR3 size: 13 residues. Study-wide results and caveats: Memory CD8+ cells had much lower diversity, and both naive subsets had comparably high diversity.

On this clonotype: Antigen unknown.

cDNA libraries for TRB were generated by 5' RACE incorporating UMI labels. One entry per CDR3 protein, without DNA, is what TCRdb gives after re-calling the 5' RACE reads. The table for this sample gives 50,000 to 65,000 distinct CDR3 sequences. The chain recombines TRBV12-3 or TRBV12-4 with TRBJ2-3; the TRBD1 assignment by TCRdb is unverifiable without DNA. The source is a human donor in good health. Some clones in this sample may be carry-over from other donors' samples. Specimen: naive CXCR3- CD8+ T cells from blood. Subset of the sample: CD45RO-CCR7+CD27+CD95- naive CD8+ T cells lacking CXCR3 (TNR3-). The CDR3 here is CASNSGTADTQYF.